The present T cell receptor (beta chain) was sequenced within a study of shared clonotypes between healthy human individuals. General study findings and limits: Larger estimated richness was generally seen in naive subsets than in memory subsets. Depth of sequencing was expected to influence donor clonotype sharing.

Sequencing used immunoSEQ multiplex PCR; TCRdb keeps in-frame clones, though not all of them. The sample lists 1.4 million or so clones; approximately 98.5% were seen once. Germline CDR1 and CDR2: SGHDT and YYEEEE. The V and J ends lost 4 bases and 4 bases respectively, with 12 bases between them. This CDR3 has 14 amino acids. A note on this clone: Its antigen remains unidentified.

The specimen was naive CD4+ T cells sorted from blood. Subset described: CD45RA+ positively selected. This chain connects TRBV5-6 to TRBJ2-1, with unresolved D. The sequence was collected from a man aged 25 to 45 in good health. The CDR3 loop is CASSTVSVYNEQFF. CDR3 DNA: TGTGCCAGCAGCACAGTGAGCGTTTACAATGAGCAGTTCTTC.